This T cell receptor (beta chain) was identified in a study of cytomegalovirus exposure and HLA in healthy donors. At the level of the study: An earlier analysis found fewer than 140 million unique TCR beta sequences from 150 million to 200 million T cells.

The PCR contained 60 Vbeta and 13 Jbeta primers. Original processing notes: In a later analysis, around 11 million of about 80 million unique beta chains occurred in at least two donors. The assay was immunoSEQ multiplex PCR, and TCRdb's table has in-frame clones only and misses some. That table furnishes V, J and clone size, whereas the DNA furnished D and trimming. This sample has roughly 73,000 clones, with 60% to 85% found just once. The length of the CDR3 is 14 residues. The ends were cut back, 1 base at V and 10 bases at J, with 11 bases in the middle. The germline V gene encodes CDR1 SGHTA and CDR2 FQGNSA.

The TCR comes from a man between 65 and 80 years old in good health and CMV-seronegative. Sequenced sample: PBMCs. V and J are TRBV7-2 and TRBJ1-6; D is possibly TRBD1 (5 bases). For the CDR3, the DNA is TGTGCCAGCAGCTTAGAGGACACAAGATCACCCCTCCACTTT. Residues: CASSLEDTRSPLHF.